The source of this T cell receptor beta chain is a study of blood T cell repertoires in COVID-19. Looking at the study overall: Samples of COVID-19 (acute and convalescent) were obtained from the United States, Italy and Spain. In each case, the material was cDNA or gDNA derived from T cells, B-cell-depleted T cells, or PBMCs.

CDR3 length equals 10 residues. Germline V lookup: CDR1 DFQATT, CDR2 SNEGSKA (reference sequence). V lost 4 bases to trimming and J lost 5 bases, with 3 bases between them. In the authors' methods: Amplification with reference gene primers provided the estimates of nucleated cell counts. Using immunoSEQ multiplex PCR, the repertoire was profiled, and TCRdb retains in-frame clones only, with some absent. That table is the source of V, J and clone size, and D and trimming were worked out from the DNA. The sample lists some 140,000 clones, approximately 78% occurring once. This clonotype was sampled from a man between 60 and 75 years old who had recovered from COVID-19. J is TRBJ1-3 and V is TRBV20-1; D unresolved. Sequencing used peripheral blood. The CDR3 DNA reads TGCAGTGCTAAGCGAAACACCATATATTTT. Encoded protein: CSAKRNTIYF.